The T cell receptor beta chain described here comes from a study of T-cell reconstitution after alpha-beta-depleted transplantation in children. Germline V lookup: CDR1 DFQATT, CDR2 SNEGSKA (reference sequence). Unmatched junction bases numbered 9, after V lost 0 bases and J lost 6 bases. The CDR3 length is 15 residues. Study-level points and caveats: Some patients' high day-60 TCRbeta diversity was attributed to recipient cells surviving conditioning. T-cell numbers and diversity, one year after transplant, stemmed largely from T cells that were newly produced. About two months after transplant, alpha-beta T cells reportedly came from several hundred expanded graft clones.

Details on this clonotype: Its antigen is as yet unknown.

A TCRbeta library incorporating unique molecular identifiers was prepared. TCRdb analysed the PCR reads with MiXCR anew, one entry per CDR3 protein. This sample has a few hundred thousand distinct CDR3 sequences, with around 27% found just once. The source of this sequence is a boy younger than two with Wiskott-Aldrich syndrome, due to receive a stem cell transplant. V and J are TRBV20-1 and TRBJ2-3, with 7 bases aligning to TRBD2. The sample consisted of PBMCs, taken before TCRalphabeta/CD19-depleted stem cell transplant. CDR3 sequence (DNA): TGCAGTGCTAGAGATCGGCGGGAGTCAGGCGATACGCAGTATTTT. As protein: CSARDRRESGDTQYF.